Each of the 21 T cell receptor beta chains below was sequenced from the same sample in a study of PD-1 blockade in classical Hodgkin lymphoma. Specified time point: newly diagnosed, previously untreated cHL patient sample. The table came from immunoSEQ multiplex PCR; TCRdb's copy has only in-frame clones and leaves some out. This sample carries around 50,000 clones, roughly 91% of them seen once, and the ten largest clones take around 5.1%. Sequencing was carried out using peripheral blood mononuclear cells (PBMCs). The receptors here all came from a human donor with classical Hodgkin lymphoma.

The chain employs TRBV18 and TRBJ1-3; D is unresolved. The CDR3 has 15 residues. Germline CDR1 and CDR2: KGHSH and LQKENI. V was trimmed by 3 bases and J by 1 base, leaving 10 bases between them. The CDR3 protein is CASSPREKSGNTIYF. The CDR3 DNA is TGTGCCAGCTCACCGAGGGAGAAGTCTGGAAACACCATATATTTT.

CDR3 nucleotides: TGCGCCAGCAGCCAAGATCTGGGGCTAGCGTACGAGCAGTACGTC. Translating it yields CASSQDLGLAYEQYV. This chain connects TRBV4-1 to TRBJ2-7, with D perhaps TRBD2 (6 bases). CDR1 and CDR2 from the germline V gene are MGHRA and YSYEKL. The CDR3 is 15 amino acids. V lost 0 bases to trimming and J lost 4 bases, with 13 bases between them.

The CDR3 loop is CASRTQQGKNTEAFF. DNA for the CDR3: TGTGCCAGCAGGACCCAACAGGGGAAGAACACTGAAGCTTTCTTT. The V call is TRBV6-5, the J call TRBJ1-1; TRBD1 matches at 7 bases. CDR1 is MNHEY, CDR2 SVGAGI, per germline. There are 15 residues in the CDR3. J was trimmed by 1 base and V by 6 bases; bases with no gene match: 8.

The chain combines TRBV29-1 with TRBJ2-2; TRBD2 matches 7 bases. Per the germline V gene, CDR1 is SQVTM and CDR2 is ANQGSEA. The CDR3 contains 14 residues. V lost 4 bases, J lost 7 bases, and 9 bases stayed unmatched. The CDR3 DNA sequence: TGCAGCGTTGGGGAGGGAAAGTTTTACGGGGAGCTGTTTTTT. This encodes CSVGEGKFYGELFF.

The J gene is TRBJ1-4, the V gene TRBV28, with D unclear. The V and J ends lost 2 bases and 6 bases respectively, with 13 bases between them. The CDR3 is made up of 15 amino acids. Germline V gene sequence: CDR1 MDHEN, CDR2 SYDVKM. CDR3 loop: CASSLEASVYEKLFF. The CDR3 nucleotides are TGTGCCAGCAGTTTAGAGGCGTCGGTGTATGAAAAACTGTTTTTT.

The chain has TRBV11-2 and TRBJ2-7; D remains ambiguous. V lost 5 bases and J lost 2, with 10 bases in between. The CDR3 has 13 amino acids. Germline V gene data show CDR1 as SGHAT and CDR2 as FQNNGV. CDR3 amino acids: CASSRGPAYEQYF. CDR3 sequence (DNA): TGTGCCAGCAGCCGAGGACCCGCCTACGAGCAGTACTTC.

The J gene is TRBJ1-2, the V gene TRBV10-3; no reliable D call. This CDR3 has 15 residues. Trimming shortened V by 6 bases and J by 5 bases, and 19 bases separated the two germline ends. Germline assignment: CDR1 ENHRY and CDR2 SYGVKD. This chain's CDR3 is CAIRSEGGQAYGYTF. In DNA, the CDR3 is TGTGCCATCAGATCCGAGGGCGGGCAGGCTTATGGCTACACCTTC.

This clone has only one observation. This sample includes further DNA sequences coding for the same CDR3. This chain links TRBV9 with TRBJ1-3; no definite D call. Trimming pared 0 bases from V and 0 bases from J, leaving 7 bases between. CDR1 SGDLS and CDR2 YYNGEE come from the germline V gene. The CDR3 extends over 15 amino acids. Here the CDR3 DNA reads TGTGCCAGCAGCGTAGAAGGGAGCTCTGGAAACACCATATATTTT. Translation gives CASSVEGSSGNTIYF.

The CDR3 reads CASSVEGRDTGELFF. The DNA of the CDR3 is TGTGCCAGCAGCGTAGAGGGGAGGGACACCGGGGAGCTGTTTTTT. The V gene is TRBV9, the J gene TRBJ2-2, with 7 positions matching TRBD2. In germline, CDR1 is SGDLS, CDR2 YYNGEE. V lost 0 bases and J lost 3; bases outside the gene matches: 2. The CDR3 length is 15 residues. Full variable domain (outside the CDR3, taken from reference TRBV9 and TRBJ2-2): DSGVTQTPKHLITATGQRVTLRCSPRSGDLSVYWYQQSLDQGLQFLIQYYNGEERAKGNILERFSAQQFPDLHSELNLSSLELGDSALYFCASSVEGRDTGELFFGEGSRLTVL.

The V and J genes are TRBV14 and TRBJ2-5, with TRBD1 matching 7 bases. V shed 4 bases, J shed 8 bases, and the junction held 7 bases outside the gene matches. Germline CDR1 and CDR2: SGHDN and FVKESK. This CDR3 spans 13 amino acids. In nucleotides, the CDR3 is TGTGCCAGCAGCCTTTCGACAGGGAGCACCCAGTACTTC. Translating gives CASSLSTGSTQYF.

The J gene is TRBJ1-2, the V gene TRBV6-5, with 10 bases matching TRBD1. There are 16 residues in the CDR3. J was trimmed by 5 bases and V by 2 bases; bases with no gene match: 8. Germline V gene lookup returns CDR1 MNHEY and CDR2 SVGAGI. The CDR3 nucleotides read TGTGCCAGCAGTTACGGGACAGGGGTTAACGGGTATGGCTACACCTTC. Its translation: CASSYGTGVNGYGYTF.

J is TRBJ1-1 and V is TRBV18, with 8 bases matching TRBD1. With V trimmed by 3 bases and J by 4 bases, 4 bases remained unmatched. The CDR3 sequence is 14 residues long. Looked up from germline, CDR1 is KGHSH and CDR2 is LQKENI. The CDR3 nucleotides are TGTGCCAGCTCACCCAGGGGGCCGGGCACTGAAGCTTTCTTT. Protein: CASSPRGPGTEAFF.

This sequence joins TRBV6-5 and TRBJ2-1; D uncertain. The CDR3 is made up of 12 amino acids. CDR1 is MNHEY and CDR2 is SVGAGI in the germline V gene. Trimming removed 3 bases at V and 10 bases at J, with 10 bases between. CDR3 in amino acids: CASSYDTREQFF. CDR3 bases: TGTGCCAGCAGTTATGATACGCGCGAGCAGTTCTTC.

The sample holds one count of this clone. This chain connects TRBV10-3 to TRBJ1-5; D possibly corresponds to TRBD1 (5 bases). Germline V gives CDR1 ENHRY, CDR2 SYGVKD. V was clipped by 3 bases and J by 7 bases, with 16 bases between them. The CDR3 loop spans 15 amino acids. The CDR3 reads CAISDRVGVGQPQHF. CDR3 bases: TGTGCCATCAGTGATAGGGTAGGGGTCGGCCAGCCCCAGCATTTT.

The CDR3: CASSRRDSTDRVLTF. The CDR3 coding sequence is TGCGCCAGCAGTCGTCGGGACTCCACCGACAGGGTCCTGACTTTC. This sequence joins TRBV5-1 and TRBJ2-6, with D tentatively TRBD1 or TRBD2 (6 bases each). The CDR3 is 15 amino acids. CDR1 SGHRS and CDR2 YFSETQ come from the germline V gene. V lost 5 bases to trimming and J lost 13 bases, with 22 bases between them.

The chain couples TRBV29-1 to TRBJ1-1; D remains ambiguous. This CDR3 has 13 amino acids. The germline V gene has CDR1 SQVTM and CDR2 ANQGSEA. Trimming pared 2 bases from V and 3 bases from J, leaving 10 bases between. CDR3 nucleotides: TGCAGCGTTGAATCCGGACGGGACACTGAAGCTTTCTTT. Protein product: CSVESGRDTEAFF. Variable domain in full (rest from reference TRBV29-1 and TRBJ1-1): SAVISQKPSRDICQRGTSLTIQCQVDSQVTMMFWYRQQPGQSLTLIATANQGSEATYESGFVIDKFPISRPNLTFSTLTVSNMSPEDSSIYLCSVESGRDTEAFFGQGTRLTVV.

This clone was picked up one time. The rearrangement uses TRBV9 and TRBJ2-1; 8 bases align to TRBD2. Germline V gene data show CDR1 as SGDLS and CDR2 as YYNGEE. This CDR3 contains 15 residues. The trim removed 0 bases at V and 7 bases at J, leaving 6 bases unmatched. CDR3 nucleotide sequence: TGTGCCAGCAGCGTAGTGAGCGGGAGTAGGAATGAGCAGTTCTTC. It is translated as CASSVVSGSRNEQFF.

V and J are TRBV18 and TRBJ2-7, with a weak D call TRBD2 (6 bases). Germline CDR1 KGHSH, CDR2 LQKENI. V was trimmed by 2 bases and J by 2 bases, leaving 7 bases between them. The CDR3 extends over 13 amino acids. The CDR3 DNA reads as TGTGCCAGCTCACCAAGGAGGGCCTACGAGCAGTACGTC. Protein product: CASSPRRAYEQYV.

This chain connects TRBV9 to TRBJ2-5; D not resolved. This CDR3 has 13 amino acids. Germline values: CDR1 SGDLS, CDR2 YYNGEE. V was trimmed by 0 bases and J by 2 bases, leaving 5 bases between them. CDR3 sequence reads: CASSVAPQETQYF. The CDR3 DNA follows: TGTGCCAGCAGCGTAGCTCCTCAAGAGACCCAGTACTTC. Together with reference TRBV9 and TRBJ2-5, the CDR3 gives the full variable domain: DSGVTQTPKHLITATGQRVTLRCSPRSGDLSVYWYQQSLDQGLQFLIQYYNGEERAKGNILERFSAQQFPDLHSELNLSSLELGDSALYFCASSVAPQETQYFGPGTRLLVL.

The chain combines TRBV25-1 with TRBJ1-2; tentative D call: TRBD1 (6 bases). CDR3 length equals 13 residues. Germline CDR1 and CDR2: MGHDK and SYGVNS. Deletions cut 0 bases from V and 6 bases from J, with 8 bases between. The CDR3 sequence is CASSEYPGDGYTF. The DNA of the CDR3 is TGTGCCAGCAGTGAATATCCAGGGGATGGCTACACCTTC.

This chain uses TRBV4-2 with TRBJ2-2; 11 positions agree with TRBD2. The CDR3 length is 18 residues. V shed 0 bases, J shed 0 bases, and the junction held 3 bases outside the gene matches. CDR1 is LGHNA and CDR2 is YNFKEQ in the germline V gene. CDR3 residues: CASSQDTSGSTNTGELFF. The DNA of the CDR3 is TGTGCCAGCAGCCAAGATACTAGCGGGAGTACGAACACCGGGGAGCTGTTTTTT.